This T cell receptor beta chain was found in a study of blood T cell repertoires in COVID-19. Across the whole study: The United States, Italy and Spain were the sources of the acute and convalescent COVID-19 samples. The cDNA or gDNA used as material had been derived from T cells, B-cell-depleted T cells, or PBMCs.

Profiling relied on immunoSEQ multiplex PCR, and the TCRdb table lists in-frame clones only, not all of them. The sample records fewer than 200,000 clones, over 80% being singletons. In the 2 weeks before study entry, exposed participants met a COVID-19 case, which was PCR-confirmed or clinician-diagnosed. V was cut by 3 bases and J by 0 bases, with 7 bases left in between. The germline V gene has CDR1 SGDLS and CDR2 YYNGEE. The CDR3 is 14 amino acids. Sequenced input: PBMCs or T cells enriched from blood (not recorded which). This TCR was recovered from a woman aged 25 to 45 who had been exposed to COVID-19. The chain employs TRBV9 and TRBJ1-5; D is unclear. CDR3 protein: CASSGGDSNQPQHF. The CDR3 DNA sequence: TGTGCCAGCAGCGGCGGGGATAGCAATCAGCCCCAGCATTTT.